These 29 T cell receptor beta chains were all obtained from the same sample, sequenced in a study of T cell responses to AZD1222 COVID-19 vaccine. Some clones are missing from TCRdb's copy, which holds only in-frame ones; the method was immunoSEQ multiplex PCR. The repertoire holds 110,000 to 150,000 clones, with over 75% as singletons. This sample comprised peripheral blood, obtained on day 0 of AZD1222 vaccination. These receptors originate from an adult in good health.

The genes are TRBV7-2 and TRBJ1-2, with 8 bases matching TRBD1. CDR1 and CDR2 from the germline V gene are SGHTA and FQGNSA. V dropped 3 bases and J dropped 5; count of bases not matched to a gene: 8. This CDR3 has 15 residues. CDR3 region: CASSLGQVLAYGYTF. The DNA of the CDR3 is TGTGCCAGCAGCTTGGGACAGGTTCTTGCTTATGGCTACACCTTC. Together with reference TRBV7-2 and TRBJ1-2, the CDR3 gives the full variable domain: GAGVSQSPSNKVTEKGKDVELRCDPISGHTALYWYRQSLGQGLEFLIYFQGNSAPDKSGLPSDRFSAERTGGSVSTLTIQRTQQEDSAVYLCASSLGQVLAYGYTFGSGTRLTVV.

In DNA form, the CDR3 reads TGCAGCGTTGTAGGTTCGGCAGAGAACACTGAAGCTTTCTTT. This gives the protein CSVVGSAENTEAFF. The chain couples TRBV29-1 to TRBJ1-1; D is ambiguous. V dropped 4 bases and J dropped 1 base, with 13 bases sitting between them. Germline CDR1 SQVTM, CDR2 ANQGSEA. CDR3 length: 14 amino acids.

V and J are TRBV5-1 and TRBJ1-6; 7 nucleotides line up with TRBD1. The V segment lost 4 bases and the J segment 4 bases; nucleotides outside the gene matches: 2. Germline CDR1 is SGHRS and CDR2 is YFSETQ. The CDR3 is 14 residues long. CDR3 protein: CASSGGQYNSPLHF. In DNA, the CDR3 is TGCGCCAGCAGCGGGGGACAGTATAATTCACCCCTCCACTTT.

The chain carries TRBV9 and TRBJ2-7; unclear D gene. Germline V CDR1 and CDR2: SGDLS, YYNGEE. The CDR3 extends over 16 amino acids. With 4 bases removed from V and 0 bases from J, the gap between germline ends came to 17 bases. The CDR3 DNA reads as TGTGCCAGCAGCCCGCAGACTTCTACCGTCTCCTACGAGCAGTACTTC. Amino acids: CASSPQTSTVSYEQYF.

The J gene is TRBJ2-1, the V gene TRBV4-1; the match to TRBD2 covers 13 bases. The CDR3 is 14 amino acids. Germline CDR1 MGHRA, CDR2 YSYEKL. V shed 3 bases and J 7 bases; nucleotides not matched to a gene: 0. The CDR3: CASSQTSGRNEQFF. The CDR3 nucleotides are TGCGCCAGCAGCCAGACTAGCGGGAGGAATGAGCAGTTCTTC.

The chain uses TRBV6-5 and TRBJ1-1; 8 bases match TRBD1. With V trimmed by 6 bases and J by 1 base, 4 bases remained unmatched. Germline V gene sequence: CDR1 MNHEY, CDR2 SVGAGI. The CDR3 spans 14 residues. CDR3 loop: CASSSQGGNTEAFF. In DNA form, the CDR3 reads TGTGCCAGCAGCTCACAGGGGGGGAACACTGAAGCTTTCTTT.

J is TRBJ2-1 and V is TRBV27; TRBD2 matches at 10 bases. The V gene's germline CDR1 is MNHEY and CDR2 SMNVEV (reference sequence). The CDR3 is made up of 17 amino acids. With V trimmed by 2 bases and J by 7 bases, 11 bases remained unmatched. For the CDR3, the DNA is TGTGCCAGCAGTTTAGGAAAAGCGGGAGGGCCTCGGAATGAGCAGTTCTTC. Residues: CASSLGKAGGPRNEQFF.

The CDR3 spells CASRRLGQPQHF. CDR3 nucleotide sequence: TGTGCCAGCAGGAGGTTGGGCCAGCCCCAGCATTTT. V is TRBV2 and J is TRBJ1-5, with D hard to call. Germline assignment: CDR1 SNHLY and CDR2 FYNNEI. This CDR3 region has 12 residues. The germline V and J ends were trimmed by 6 bases and 7 bases, with 10 bases remaining between them.

There are a few counts of this clone. The chain combines TRBV6-2 or TRBV6-3 with TRBJ2-6, with D unclear. V was cut by 2 bases and J by 1 base, with 12 bases left in between. Germline-derived CDR1 and CDR2 are MNHEY and SVGEGT. This CDR3 region has 17 residues. CDR3 sequence: CASSYRPRLSGANVLTF. DNA for the CDR3: TGTGCCAGCAGTTACCGCCCGAGGTTGTCTGGGGCCAACGTCCTGACTTTC.

The chain couples TRBV21-1 to TRBJ1-3; the DNA was not compared with TRBD1, the D call given in the table. TRBV21-1 is termed a pseudogene. The CDR3 runs to 14 residues. In DNA, the CDR3 is TGTGCCAGCAGCCTGGACAGGGCTGGAAACACCATATATTTT. Its translation: CASSLDRAGNTIYF.

This clone was recorded only once. The chain joins TRBV12-3 or TRBV12-4 to TRBJ1-5; D remains unclear. The germline V and J ends were trimmed by 6 bases and 4 bases, with 10 bases remaining between them. This CDR3 has 13 amino acids. CDR3 sequence reads: CASRSGRNQPQHF. The CDR3 DNA is TGTGCCAGCAGATCCGGGAGGAATCAGCCCCAGCATTTT.

This chain links TRBV7-8 with TRBJ1-3; D gene uncertain. Trimming stripped 3 bases from V and 4 bases from J, with 22 bases between. The germline gives CDR1 SGHVS, CDR2 FQNEAQ. The CDR3 covers 18 residues. This chain's CDR3 is CASSLRSASYSGGNTIYF. Here the CDR3 DNA reads TGTGCCAGCAGCTTGAGGTCGGCGAGCTACTCTGGAGGAAACACCATATATTTT.

This chain uses TRBV18 with TRBJ2-7, with D uncertain. Trimming removed 5 bases at V and 3 bases at J, with 11 bases between. Germline V gene lookup returns CDR1 KGHSH and CDR2 LQKENI. The CDR3 loop spans 13 amino acids. The CDR3 DNA is TGTGCCAGCTCAGATGGGGTCGACTACGAGCAGTACTTC. This codes for CASSDGVDYEQYF.

The chain couples TRBV3-1 (or the pseudogene TRBV3-2) to TRBJ2-1; TRBD2 aligns across 13 bases. V lost 1 base to trimming and J lost 3 bases; unmatched junction nucleotides: 3. The CDR3 sequence is 17 residues long. CDR1 LGHDT and CDR2 YNNKEL come from the germline V gene (reference sequence). CDR3 protein: CASSQGLAGGLYNEQFF. DNA of the CDR3: TGTGCCAGCAGCCAAGGACTAGCGGGGGGCCTCTACAATGAGCAGTTCTTC.

The chain has TRBV4-1 and TRBJ2-7, with 8 positions matching TRBD1. V gave up 1 base and J gave up 4 bases; unmatched junction bases: 6. The CDR3 length is 15 residues. Germline V gene data show CDR1 as MGHRA and CDR2 as YSYEKL. CDR3 bases: TGCGCCAGCAGCCAAGCCCCCAGGGGGCCTTACGAGCAGTACTTC. Encoded protein: CASSQAPRGPYEQYF.

The gene calls are TRBV30 and TRBJ1-1; D perhaps matches TRBD1 (5 bases). The V and J ends lost 6 bases and 5 bases respectively, with 13 bases between them. This CDR3 has 12 amino acids. The germline CDR1 and CDR2 sequences are GTSNPN and SVGIG (reference sequence). The CDR3 nucleotides read TGTGCCTGCCAGGCTGGGGGAACTGAAGCTTTCTTT. It encodes CACQAGGTEAFF.

This chain uses TRBV29-1 with TRBJ1-1; D unclear. This CDR3 contains 11 residues. Germline values: CDR1 SQVTM, CDR2 ANQGSEA. Trimming pared 5 bases from V and 1 base from J, leaving 5 bases between. CDR3 loop: CSVPGNTEAFF. CDR3 coding DNA: TGCAGCGTTCCAGGGAACACTGAAGCTTTCTTT.

J is TRBJ2-2 and V is TRBV11-2; D remains unclear. Between the trimmed V and J ends, which lost 0 bases and 7 bases, there was a span of 3 bases. The CDR3 runs to 12 residues. Germline V gene sequence: CDR1 SGHAT, CDR2 FQNNGV. The CDR3, as DNA: TGTGCCAGCAGCTTAGATGGCGGGGAGCTGTTTTTT. It encodes CASSLDGGELFF. Using reference TRBV11-2 and TRBJ2-2 for the parts outside the CDR3, the full variable domain is EAGVAQSPRYKIIEKRQSVAFWCNPISGHATLYWYQQILGQGPKLLIQFQNNGVVDDSQLPKDRFSAERLKGVDSTLKIQPAKLEDSAVYLCASSLDGGELFFGEGSRLTVL.

The gene calls are TRBV19 and TRBJ1-3; unclear D gene. Germline V gives CDR1 LNHDA, CDR2 SQIVND (reference sequence). V lost 3 bases and J 1 base, leaving 10 bases between the germline ends. This CDR3 has 15 residues. In DNA, the CDR3 is TGTGCCAGTAGTATGGAGACCGGGTCTGGAAACACCATATATTTT. It yields the protein CASSMETGSGNTIYF.

The V call is TRBV5-1, the J call TRBJ2-5, with D perhaps TRBD1 (5 bases). The germline gives CDR1 SGHRS, CDR2 YFSETQ. The CDR3 is 15 residues long. V was pared by 0 bases and J by 4 bases, with 13 bases between. The CDR3 region is CASSLGQGDSETQYF. The CDR3 region has the DNA TGCGCCAGCAGCTTGGGGCAGGGTGATTCAGAGACCCAGTACTTC.

J is TRBJ2-7 and V is TRBV7-2; D is unresolved. This CDR3 is 15 amino acids long. Per the germline V gene, CDR1 is SGHTA and CDR2 is FQGNSA. V was shortened by 4 bases and J by 6 bases, with 19 bases between the two germline ends. The CDR3 DNA sequence: TGTGCCAGCAGCTCCTCACTCAACGCGGCGCTCGAGCAGTACTTC. Residues: CASSSSLNAALEQYF.

The chain links TRBV29-1 to TRBJ2-6; D gene uncertain. The germline V gene encodes CDR1 SQVTM and CDR2 ANQGSEA. Trimming cost V 4 bases and J 0 bases, with 19 bases left between them. The CDR3 has 18 amino acids. CDR3 DNA: TGCAGCGTTGTTGGTGACGCAACACTCCCCTCTGGGGCCAACGTCCTGACTTTC. It translates to CSVVGDATLPSGANVLTF.

The J gene is TRBJ2-3, the V gene TRBV5-1, with 13 bases identical to TRBD2. V dropped 2 bases and J dropped 4; count of bases not matched to a gene: 4. The CDR3 spans 16 residues. Germline V gene data show CDR1 as SGHRS and CDR2 as YFSETQ. The CDR3 coding sequence is TGCGCCAGCAGCTTAGATACTAGCGGGGGGGCAGATACGCAGTATTTT. Translation: CASSLDTSGGADTQYF.

This sequence joins TRBV9 and TRBJ2-1; 8 bases are shared with TRBD2. Unmatched junction bases numbered 8, after V lost 0 bases and J lost 6 bases. The CDR3 loop spans 16 amino acids. The germline V gene has CDR1 SGDLS and CDR2 YYNGEE. The CDR3 is CASSVAPGRAFNEQFF. In DNA form, the CDR3 reads TGTGCCAGCAGCGTAGCTCCCGGGAGGGCGTTCAATGAGCAGTTCTTC.

This chain connects TRBV19 to TRBJ2-2; the D gene is possibly TRBD2 (6 bases). The CDR3 length is 17 residues. The germline gives CDR1 LNHDA, CDR2 SQIVND (reference sequence). Deletions cut 9 bases from V and 2 bases from J, with 22 bases between. CDR3 sequence: CASTLRGWGKNTGELFF. For the CDR3, the DNA is TGTGCCAGCACGCTCCGGGGGTGGGGAAAAAACACCGGGGAGCTGTTTTTT.

The chain is built from TRBV30 and TRBJ1-1; 8 bases are a match to TRBD1. Trimming removed 4 bases from V and 1 base from J; junction bases left unmatched: 8. CDR3 size: 15 residues. The germline V gene has CDR1 GTSNPN and CDR2 SVGIG (reference sequence). This CDR3 is CAWTEGTGWNTEAFF. The CDR3 nucleotides are TGTGCCTGGACCGAAGGGACAGGATGGAACACTGAAGCTTTCTTT.

The rearrangement links TRBV11-3 to TRBJ2-3, with a possible D match to TRBD1 (6 bases). V was shortened by 5 bases and J by 5 bases, with 8 bases between the two germline ends. This CDR3 comprises 12 residues. Germline CDR1 SGHNT, CDR2 YENEEA. As DNA, the CDR3 is TGTGCCAGCAGCCGAGGGGGAGATACGCAGTATTTT. As protein: CASSRGGDTQYF.

The chain joins TRBV6-5 to TRBJ2-7, with D maybe TRBD1 (6 bases). CDR3 length: 15 residues. In germline, CDR1 is MNHEY, CDR2 SVGAGI. V was pared by 5 bases and J by 3 bases, with 17 bases between. This CDR3 reads CASSRGTTLNYEQYF. The DNA for the CDR3 is TGTGCCAGCAGTCGAGGGACAACACTTAACTACGAGCAGTACTTC.

In this sample, this clone turned up a few times. The V call is TRBV19, the J call TRBJ2-2, with D perhaps TRBD2 (5 bases). The V gene's germline CDR1 is LNHDA and CDR2 SQIVND (reference sequence). V was cut by 5 bases and J by 5 bases, with 12 bases left in between. The CDR3 runs to 14 residues. The CDR3 nucleotides are TGTGCCAGTAGTTGGTTAGAGGGTACCGGGGAGCTGTTTTTT. It encodes CASSWLEGTGELFF.